These 14 T cell receptor beta chains originate from one sample sequenced in a study of blood T cell repertoires in COVID-19. Some clones are missing from TCRdb's copy, which holds only in-frame ones; the method was immunoSEQ multiplex PCR. The sample shows about 130,000 clones, about nine tenths of them seen only once. Sequenced sample: peripheral blood. The receptors were sampled from a woman between 65 and 79 years old with COVID-19, enrolled during active disease.

The chain recombines TRBV28 with TRBJ1-1, with D possibly being TRBD1 (5 bases). The germline gives CDR1 MDHEN, CDR2 SYDVKM. V gave up 6 bases and J gave up 0 bases, with 17 bases separating them. CDR3 size: 16 residues. The CDR3 nucleotides read TGTGCCAGCAGCCCATGGGGGGTTACAATGAACACTGAAGCTTTCTTT. As protein: CASSPWGVTMNTEAFF.

The chain uses TRBV5-1 and TRBJ1-1, with D possibly TRBD1 on 6 matching bases. This CDR3 spans 16 amino acids. The germline V and J ends were trimmed by 4 bases and 1 base, with 17 bases remaining between them. Germline CDR1 is SGHRS and CDR2 is YFSETQ. CDR3 amino acids: CASSPGVVGGNTEAFF. CDR3 nucleotides: TGCGCCAGCAGCCCAGGAGTAGTAGGGGGGAACACTGAAGCTTTCTTT. The variable domain in full, completed from reference TRBV5-1 and TRBJ1-1, reads KAGVTQTPRYLIKTRGQQVTLSCSPISGHRSVSWYQQTPGQGLQFLFEYFSETQRNKGNFPGRFSGRQFSNSRSEMNVSTLELGDSALYLCASSPGVVGGNTEAFFGQGTRLTVV.

The chain links TRBV24-1 to TRBJ2-2, with 8 bases fitting TRBD1. This CDR3 contains 15 residues. J lost 5 bases, V lost 5 bases, and 6 bases had no gene match. Looked up from germline, CDR1 is KGHDR and CDR2 is SFDVKD. CDR3 nucleotide sequence: TGTGCCACCAGTGCAGGGGGCTGGTGGACCGGGGAGCTGTTTTTT. Protein product: CATSAGGWWTGELFF.

The chain joins TRBV27 to TRBJ2-2; 7 positions agree with TRBD1. CDR1 and CDR2 from the germline V gene are MNHEY and SMNVEV (reference sequence). The CDR3 is 15 amino acids. Trimming took 5 bases from V and 2 from J; bases not matched to a gene: 5. The CDR3 DNA is TGTGCCAGCAGTACAAGACAGGGAAACACCGGGGAGCTGTTTTTT. Its protein product is CASSTRQGNTGELFF.

This clone was recorded a few times. The germline gene is not matched at one end of the junction; a read error may be the cause. V and J are TRBV10-1 and TRBJ1-1; D unresolved. CDR1 WNHNN and CDR2 SYGVQD come from the germline V gene (reference sequence). CDR3 length: 13 amino acids. CDR3 in DNA: TGCGCCTGCAGGCAACAAATGAACACTGAAGCTTTCTTT. It codes for CACRQQMNTEAFF.

The chain uses TRBV6-5 and TRBJ2-1; TRBD2 matches 7 bases. Germline V gives CDR1 MNHEY, CDR2 SVGAGI. This CDR3 spans 15 amino acids. V lost 0 bases and J lost 9; bases outside the gene matches: 8. The CDR3 nucleotides read TGTGCCAGCAGTTACTCCCGGGCGGGGGAGGGTGAGCAGTTCTTC. It codes for CASSYSRAGEGEQFF.

CDR3 DNA: TGTGCCAGCAGTATCGGGGAGTCGAATTCACCCCTCCACTTT. This encodes CASSIGESNSPLHF. This chain joins TRBV2 and TRBJ1-6; D is uncertain. The CDR3 extends over 14 amino acids. V dropped 5 bases and J dropped 7 bases, with 12 bases sitting between them. CDR1 SNHLY and CDR2 FYNNEI come from the germline V gene.

The chain is built from TRBV5-5 and TRBJ2-1; TRBD1 is a possible D gene (6 bases). CDR3 length equals 12 residues. The germline V gene has CDR1 SGHKS and CDR2 YYEKEE (reference sequence). V was pared by 3 bases and J by 8 bases, with 9 bases between. This CDR3 is CASSSRTDEQFF. The CDR3 DNA follows: TGTGCCAGCAGCTCCCGGACAGATGAGCAGTTCTTC.

V and J are TRBV6-6 and TRBJ1-2; D not certain. The CDR3 is made up of 11 amino acids. Per the germline V gene, CDR1 is MNHNY and CDR2 is SVGAGI (reference sequence). V lost 8 bases and J lost 4, with 8 bases in between. The CDR3 is CASLRSYGYTF. CDR3 in DNA: TGTGCCAGCCTGAGGTCCTATGGCTACACCTTC.

The chain has TRBV18 and TRBJ1-2; possible D gene TRBD1, 5 bases. The CDR3 has 14 residues. V was trimmed by 6 bases and J by 4 bases, leaving 15 bases between them. Germline loops: CDR1 KGHSH, CDR2 LQKENI. CDR3 loop: CASSGSRVGYGYTF. The CDR3 DNA is TGTGCCAGCTCGGGGTCCAGGGTCGGCTATGGCTACACCTTC.

The sample holds a few counts of this clone. V and J are TRBV23-1 and TRBJ1-2; D is unresolved. TRBV23-1 counts as an open reading frame of uncertain function. This CDR3 spans 16 amino acids. V was shortened by 1 base and J by 7 bases, with 19 bases between the two germline ends. The CDR3 here is CASSQFYRAAPLGYTF. The CDR3 DNA reads as TGCGCCAGCAGTCAATTTTACAGAGCGGCTCCCCTTGGCTACACCTTC.

The genes are TRBV28 and TRBJ1-4; 10 bases line up with TRBD1. J gave up 3 bases and V 8 bases, and 6 bases lay outside the gene matches. Per germline, CDR1 MDHEN and CDR2 SYDVKM. This CDR3 region has 15 residues. The CDR3 DNA reads as TGTGCCAGCCAGGACAGGGGGACCTCTAATGAAAAACTGTTTTTT. Translated: CASQDRGTSNEKLFF.

Many counts were recorded for this clone. The chain links TRBV7-9 to TRBJ2-7, with 7 bases that match TRBD2. V lost 0 bases and J lost 5; bases outside the gene matches: 7. This CDR3 contains 15 residues. The germline V gene encodes CDR1 SEHNR and CDR2 FQNEAQ (reference sequence). The CDR3 loop reads CASSLAYIGRDEQYF. As DNA, the CDR3 is TGTGCCAGCAGCTTAGCTTATATAGGGAGGGACGAGCAGTACTTC. Complete variable domain (other parts from reference TRBV7-9 and TRBJ2-7): DTGVSQNPRHKITKRGQNVTFRCDPISEHNRLYWYRQTLGQGPEFLTYFQNEAQLEKSRLLSDRFSAERPKGSFSTLEIQRTEQGDSAMYLCASSLAYIGRDEQYFGPGTRLTVT.

The CDR3 reads CASSQAGGLNSPLHF. The CDR3 DNA follows: TGCGCCAGCAGCCAAGCAGGGGGGCTGAATTCACCCCTCCACTTT. The rearrangement links TRBV4-1 to TRBJ1-6; 7 bases match TRBD1. The CDR3 runs 15 residues. J lost 7 bases, V lost 1 base, and 4 bases had no gene match. Germline lookup yields CDR1 MGHRA and CDR2 YSYEKL.